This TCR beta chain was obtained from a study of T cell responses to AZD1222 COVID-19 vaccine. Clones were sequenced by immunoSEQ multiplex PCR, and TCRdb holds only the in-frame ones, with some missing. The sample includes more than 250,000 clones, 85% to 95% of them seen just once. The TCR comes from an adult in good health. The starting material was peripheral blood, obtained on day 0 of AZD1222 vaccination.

The CDR3: CATTGGQALNEQFF. The CDR3, as DNA: TGTGCCACGACAGGGGGCCAGGCGTTGAATGAGCAGTTCTTC. The rearrangement joins TRBV10-3 to TRBJ2-1, with 10 positions matching TRBD1. The CDR3 is 14 residues long. In germline, CDR1 is ENHRY, CDR2 SYGVKD. V shed 10 bases, J shed 7 bases, and the junction held 10 bases outside the gene matches.